This TCR beta chain was identified during a study of T cells after posttransplantation cyclophosphamide. Study observations and caveats: TRB clonality was highly associated with recipient CMV seropositivity and reactivation. Donor CD8+ memory clones often dominated recipient blood repertoires at later times.

Profiling relied on immunoSEQ multiplex PCR, and the TCRdb table lists in-frame clones only, not all of them. Observed in the sample are approximately 41,000 clones, none of them singletons. This clone was seen repeatedly, ten times or more. Its antigen is as yet unknown. Sequencing was done on a sample of PBMCs. This receptor was identified in a man aged 50 or older in good health, CMV-negative, and a related stem cell transplant donor.

In DNA form, the CDR3 reads TGCGCCAGCAGCCGGTCCCCGTCCCCTAGCCGCTACACCTTC. Amino acids: CASSRSPSPSRYTF. V gene TRBV4-1 combines with J gene TRBJ1-2, with D hard to call. The CDR3 extends over 14 amino acids. CDR1 and CDR2 (germline): MGHRA, YSYEKL. The V and J ends lost 4 bases and 9 bases respectively, with 18 bases between them.